The 29 T cell receptor beta chains reported below all come from one sample, sequenced in a study of Ad26.COV2.S vaccination and SARS-CoV-2 variants. Assay used: immunoSEQ multiplex PCR; TCRdb lists only in-frame clones, some missing. The table lists about 470,000 clones, roughly 87% of them singletons. Documented treatment: roughly 20 received Ad26.COV2.S at low or high dose, single or two shots; 5 received placebo; per-sample allocation not given. Sampling occurred on day 63 after the first vaccine or placebo injection. Sequenced here: peripheral blood, sampled in a trial of Ad26.COV2.S vaccine versus placebo. The receptor source for this set is a person between 18 and 65 years old who received the Ad26.COV2.S COVID-19 vaccine or a placebo.

The chain combines TRBV21-1 with TRBJ2-5; TRBD2 is the table's D call and was not checked against the DNA. TRBV21-1 is recorded as a pseudogene. This CDR3 region has 15 residues. The CDR3 region is CASSPRSVPLETQYF. The DNA for the CDR3 is TGTGCCAGCAGTCCCCGGTCCGTACCCCTTGAGACCCAGTACTTC.

This chain links TRBV6-2 or TRBV6-3 with TRBJ1-1; 7 nucleotides match TRBD1. CDR3 size: 14 residues. Germline CDR1 MNHEY, CDR2 SVGEGT. Trimming at V came to 5 bases and at J to 1 base, leaving 4 bases not matched to a gene. The CDR3 here is CASSLGTENTEAFF. Here the CDR3 DNA reads TGTGCCAGCAGTCTCGGGACAGAGAACACTGAAGCTTTCTTT.

The chain is built from TRBV18 and TRBJ2-3; no definite D call. The germline V gene encodes CDR1 KGHSH and CDR2 LQKENI. This CDR3 region has 14 residues. The germline V and J ends were trimmed by 3 bases and 3 bases, with 10 bases remaining between them. The CDR3 region is CASSPRVETDTQYF. CDR3 nucleotide sequence: TGTGCCAGCTCACCGAGAGTAGAGACAGATACGCAGTATTTT. Filled out from reference TRBV18 and TRBJ2-3, the complete variable domain reads NAGVMQNPRHLVRRRGQEARLRCSPMKGHSHVYWYRQLPEEGLKFMVYLQKENIIDESGMPKERFSAEFPKEGPSILRIQQVVRGDSAAYFCASSPRVETDTQYFGPGTRLTVL.

The chain uses TRBV7-9 and TRBJ2-6; TRBD2 matches 8 bases. Per the germline V gene, CDR1 is SEHNR and CDR2 is FQNEAQ (reference sequence). V lost 1 base to trimming and J lost 0 bases; unmatched junction nucleotides: 8. CDR3 size: 19 residues. The CDR3 here is CASSLGQLAVYSGANVLTF. The DNA for the CDR3 is TGTGCCAGCAGCTTAGGCCAACTAGCGGTTTACTCTGGGGCCAACGTCCTGACTTTC.

The chain uses TRBV4-1 and TRBJ2-1; D perhaps matches TRBD1 (5 bases). There are 16 residues in the CDR3. Looked up from germline, CDR1 is MGHRA and CDR2 is YSYEKL. V lost 0 bases, J lost 4 bases, and 13 bases lay in between. The CDR3 loop reads CASSQEGAGMYNEQFF. Written as DNA, the CDR3 is TGCGCCAGCAGCCAAGAAGGGGCAGGGATGTACAATGAGCAGTTCTTC.

The chain uses TRBV28 and TRBJ2-3, with TRBD1 matching over 7 bases. The CDR3 has 14 amino acids. Germline V gives CDR1 MDHEN, CDR2 SYDVKM. J was trimmed by 0 bases and V by 6 bases; bases with no gene match: 3. The CDR3 protein is CASSGTDSTDTQYF. DNA for the CDR3: TGTGCCAGCAGCGGGACAGACAGCACAGATACGCAGTATTTT.

The chain has TRBV28 and TRBJ1-2; D unresolved. There are 15 residues in the CDR3. Germline assignment: CDR1 MDHEN and CDR2 SYDVKM. V lost 3 bases, J lost 1 base, and 12 bases lay in between. Written as DNA, the CDR3 is TGTGCCAGCAGTTTCGGAGAAACCAATAACTATGGCTACACCTTC. Translated: CASSFGETNNYGYTF.

The chain uses TRBV5-1 and TRBJ2-7; perhaps TRBD2 as D (5 bases). This CDR3 has 13 amino acids. With 0 bases removed from V and 7 bases from J, the gap between germline ends came to 11 bases. Germline V gene data show CDR1 as SGHRS and CDR2 as YFSETQ. CDR3 DNA sequence: TGCGCCAGCAGCTTGGACGGGGTGGGTGAGCAGTACTTC. As protein: CASSLDGVGEQYF.

V gene TRBV27 combines with J gene TRBJ2-3, with 9 bases that match TRBD1. The V gene end was trimmed by 5 bases and the J gene end by 3 bases; junction bases not matched to a gene: 6. Germline lookup yields CDR1 MNHEY and CDR2 SMNVEV (reference sequence). The CDR3 spans 15 residues. The CDR3 here is CASSNWDRVTDTQYF. Written as DNA, the CDR3 is TGTGCCAGCAGTAATTGGGACAGGGTTACAGATACGCAGTATTTT.

V gene TRBV29-1 combines with J gene TRBJ2-7; the D gene is possibly TRBD2 (6 bases). The V gene lost 5 bases and the J gene lost 2 bases, with 16 bases spanning the gap. This CDR3 contains 14 residues. The V gene's germline CDR1 is SQVTM and CDR2 ANQGSEA. CDR3 region: CSVSPGRGTYEQYF. CDR3 nucleotides: TGCAGCGTTTCCCCGGGACGGGGGACCTACGAGCAGTACTTC.

This clone was seen once. J is TRBJ2-5 and V is TRBV5-1; D possibly corresponds to TRBD2 (6 bases). Germline CDR1 reads SGHRS; CDR2 reads YFSETQ. V was shortened by 1 base and J by 1 base, with 11 bases between the two germline ends. The CDR3 is 15 residues long. The CDR3 sequence is CASSLPAGSQETQYF. The CDR3 DNA is TGCGCCAGCAGCTTGCCAGCGGGCTCCCAAGAGACCCAGTACTTC. The complete variable domain, with remaining parts taken from reference TRBV5-1 and TRBJ2-5, reads KAGVTQTPRYLIKTRGQQVTLSCSPISGHRSVSWYQQTPGQGLQFLFEYFSETQRNKGNFPGRFSGRQFSNSRSEMNVSTLELGDSALYLCASSLPAGSQETQYFGPGTRLLVL.

The chain is built from TRBV3-1 (or the pseudogene TRBV3-2) and TRBJ1-3; D possibly corresponds to TRBD1 (5 bases). V shed 0 bases and J shed 7 bases, with 13 bases lying between them. The CDR3 is 15 residues long. CDR1 is LGHDT, CDR2 YNNKEL, per germline (reference sequence). CDR3 region: CASSQEGTLRNTIYF. The CDR3 DNA is TGTGCCAGCAGCCAAGAGGGGACCCTTCGGAACACCATATATTTT.

V gene TRBV12-3 or TRBV12-4 combines with J gene TRBJ1-2, with a possible D match to TRBD1 (5 bases). V gave up 5 bases and J gave up 4 bases, with 11 bases separating them. The CDR3 has 13 residues. CDR3: CASSPWDGYGYTF. The DNA for the CDR3 is TGTGCCAGCAGTCCTTGGGACGGCTATGGCTACACCTTC.

V and J are TRBV4-3 and TRBJ1-2; the D gene is possibly TRBD1 (5 bases). V lost 0 bases and J lost 4, with 12 bases in between. Per germline, CDR1 LGHNA and CDR2 YSLEER. This CDR3 contains 15 residues. CDR3 in amino acids: CASSQEIGVTYGYTF. CDR3 DNA: TGCGCCAGCAGCCAAGAAATAGGGGTGACCTATGGCTACACCTTC.

This chain connects TRBV7-2 to TRBJ1-5; D gene unclear. Germline lookup yields CDR1 SGHTA and CDR2 FQGNSA. The CDR3 has 16 residues. V lost 1 base and J lost 0, with 10 bases in between. The CDR3 DNA reads TGTGCCAGCAGCTTAGGGCGAGCCTTTAGCAATCAGCCCCAGCATTTT. Residues: CASSLGRAFSNQPQHF. The whole variable domain, remainder taken from reference TRBV7-2 and TRBJ1-5, is GAGVSQSPSNKVTEKGKDVELRCDPISGHTALYWYRQSLGQGLEFLIYFQGNSAPDKSGLPSDRFSAERTGGSVSTLTIQRTQQEDSAVYLCASSLGRAFSNQPQHFGDGTRLSIL.

DNA of the CDR3: TGTGCCTCTAGTTGGCTACCTTTTAATGAGCAGTTCTTC. Its protein product is CASSWLPFNEQFF. The rearrangement uses TRBV30 and TRBJ2-1; D is uncertain. This CDR3 region has 13 residues. V dropped 7 bases and J dropped 7 bases, with 17 bases sitting between them. The germline V gene encodes CDR1 GTSNPN and CDR2 SVGIG (reference sequence).

On this clone: One end of the junction varies from germline; a read error may be responsible. The rearrangement uses TRBV4-3 and TRBJ2-3; D gene unclear. Germline V CDR1 and CDR2: LGHNA, YSLEER. This CDR3 comprises 14 residues. This chain's CDR3 is CTSSPCIWPDTQYF. CDR3 DNA: TGCACCAGCAGCCCATGTATCTGGCCAGATACGCAGTATTTT.

The rearrangement joins TRBV13 to TRBJ1-1; possibly TRBD1 for D (6 bases). Germline V CDR1 and CDR2: PRHDT, FYEKMQ (reference sequence). V shed 8 bases and J shed 7 bases, with 14 bases lying between them. This CDR3 region has 12 residues. The CDR3 region has the DNA TGTGCCAGCCGTGGGGGGGCTGGTGAAGCTTTCTTT. Amino acids: CASRGGAGEAFF.

Worth noting for this clone: An end of the junction does not agree with germline; a read error may underlie this. This sequence joins TRBV7-7 and TRBJ1-4; D call uncertain. Germline assignment: CDR1 SSHAT and CDR2 FNYEAQ (reference sequence). This CDR3 spans 13 amino acids. DNA of the CDR3: TGTGCTAGCAGTCAAAACAGTAATGAAAAACTGTTTTTT. Its translation: CASSQNSNEKLFF. Together with reference TRBV7-7 and TRBJ1-4, the CDR3 gives the full variable domain: GAGVSQSPRYKVTKRGQDVTLRCDPISSHATLYWYQQALGQGPEFLTYFNYEAQPDKSGLPSDRFSAERPEGSISTLTIQRTEQRDSAMYRCASSQNSNEKLFFGSGTQLSVL.

The chain employs TRBV11-2 and TRBJ2-7; TRBD2 aligns across 10 bases. The V segment lost 1 base and the J segment 4 bases; nucleotides outside the gene matches: 4. Germline lookup yields CDR1 SGHAT and CDR2 FQNNGV. CDR3 length: 15 amino acids. The CDR3 loop is CASSLGAGGSYEQYF. DNA for the CDR3: TGTGCCAGCAGCTTAGGAGCGGGAGGGTCTTACGAGCAGTACTTC.

This chain links TRBV12-5 with TRBJ1-1, with D uncertain. Trimming took 6 bases from V and 1 from J, leaving 6 bases between them. The CDR3 contains 12 residues. Per germline, CDR1 LGHNT and CDR2 FRNRAP. The CDR3 bases are TGTGCTAGTGGAACCGGGAACACTGAAGCTTTCTTT. Translated, it gives CASGTGNTEAFF.

The chain uses TRBV4-3 and TRBJ2-2, with TRBD2 matching over 9 bases. The CDR3 extends over 16 amino acids. V shed 1 base, J shed 2 bases, and the junction held 2 bases outside the gene matches. Per germline, CDR1 LGHNA and CDR2 YSLEER. CDR3 in DNA: TGCGCCAGCAGCCAAGGGACTAGCGTAAACACCGGGGAGCTGTTTTTT. It codes for CASSQGTSVNTGELFF.

The rearrangement uses TRBV9 and TRBJ2-7; TRBD1 aligns across 11 bases. The CDR3 has 15 amino acids. Per germline, CDR1 SGDLS and CDR2 YYNGEE. With 0 bases clipped from V and 6 bases from J, the junction kept 5 bases outside the gene matches. In nucleotides, the CDR3 is TGTGCCAGCAGCGTAGCTGGGACAGGGGGAGGCGAGCAGTACTTC. It codes for CASSVAGTGGGEQYF.

This chain connects TRBV29-1 to TRBJ1-1, with D hard to call. The CDR3 is 13 amino acids. CDR1 is SQVTM, CDR2 ANQGSEA, per germline. Trimming shortened V by 5 bases and J by 0 bases, and 10 bases separated the two germline ends. Here the CDR3 reads CSVSLLLNTEAFF. In DNA, the CDR3 is TGCAGCGTTTCCTTGCTACTGAACACTGAAGCTTTCTTT.

This clone was counted between two and nine times. This chain joins TRBV5-1 and TRBJ2-1, with a possible D match to TRBD2 (5 bases). From germline, CDR1 is SGHRS and CDR2 YFSETQ. V lost 2 bases, J lost 4 bases, and 10 bases lay in between. The length of the CDR3 is 14 residues. The CDR3 DNA reads TGCGCCAGCAGCTTCTCAGCGGTTTACAATGAGCAGTTCTTC. This codes for CASSFSAVYNEQFF.

The chain employs TRBV28 and TRBJ2-5, with D unresolved. Germline V gene sequence: CDR1 MDHEN, CDR2 SYDVKM. The CDR3 has 10 amino acids. V was pared by 5 bases and J by 2 bases, with 0 bases between. The CDR3 sequence is CASSQETQYF. The CDR3, as DNA: TGTGCCAGCAGTCAAGAGACCCAGTACTTC.

This clone was counted a few times. The chain carries TRBV9 and TRBJ2-7; no firm D call. V was pared by 0 bases and J by 6 bases, with 7 bases between. The CDR3 runs 12 residues. The germline CDR1 and CDR2 sequences are SGDLS and YYNGEE. The CDR3 DNA follows: TGTGCCAGCAGCGTAGAGATGGGCGAGCAGTACTTC. This codes for CASSVEMGEQYF.

In the case of this clone: This CDR3 is also generated by other DNA sequences in the sample. This rearrangement joins TRBV4-3 to TRBJ1-5; D remains unclear. Trimming took off 1 base at V and 3 bases at J, with 4 bases between the two ends. This CDR3 has 13 amino acids. Germline V lookup: CDR1 LGHNA, CDR2 YSLEER. The chain's CDR3 is CASSQGDNQPQHF. The CDR3 DNA reads TGCGCCAGCAGCCAAGGAGACAATCAGCCCCAGCATTTT.

This chain joins TRBV29-1 and TRBJ1-1, with TRBD1 as a possible D gene (5 bases). The CDR3 is 13 residues long. The germline V gene encodes CDR1 SQVTM and CDR2 ANQGSEA. V lost 4 bases, J lost 3 bases, and 12 bases lay in between. CDR3 sequence: CSVGGPGDTEAFF. CDR3 DNA: TGCAGCGTTGGGGGCCCCGGGGACACTGAAGCTTTCTTT.